These T cell receptor beta chains were read from a single sample in a study of blood T cell repertoires in COVID-19. TCRdb's copy holds only in-frame clones and misses some; the assay was immunoSEQ multiplex PCR. The sample holds 210,000 or so clones, about 86% seen once. Sequenced material: PBMCs or T cells enriched from blood (not recorded which). These receptors originate from a woman aged 50 to 60 with acute COVID-19. CDR3s include the opening cysteine and the closing phenylalanine or tryptophan. D genes are given only for firm matches. Some rows have no size entry. The others give once, few or many, or a class for an expanded clone.

TRBV11-2	once	TRBD1	TRBJ1-1	CASSLEGTGAGGAGTEAFF	TGTGCCAGCAGCTTAGAGGGAACCGGGGCAGGGGGCGCGGGCACTGAAGCTTTCTTT
TRBV7-2	.	.	TRBJ1-5	CASSFQGALEPQHF	TGTGCCAGCAGCTTTCAGGGCGCCTTAGAGCCCCAGCATTTT
TRBV7-2	.	TRBD1	TRBJ1-3	CASSQGTASGNTIYF	TGTGCCAGCAGCCAGGGGACAGCCTCTGGAAACACCATATATTTT
TRBV5-6	.	.	TRBJ2-5	CASNQGRAETQYF	TGTGCCAGCAACCAGGGCAGGGCAGAGACCCAGTACTTC
TRBV10-3	once	TRBD1	TRBJ2-3	CAISPGQGGTDTQYF	TGTGCCATCAGTCCGGGACAGGGGGGCACAGATACGCAGTATTTT
TRBV5-1	once	.	TRBJ2-3	CASSFGGGGSFDTQYF	TGCGCCAGCAGCTTTGGGGGAGGGGGTTCATTCGATACGCAGTATTTT
TRBV5-1	.	TRBD2	TRBJ2-1	CASSALAGVRNEQFF	TGCGCCAGCAGCGCTCTAGCGGGAGTCAGGAATGAGCAGTTCTTC
TRBV7-9	.	TRBD1	TRBJ1-1	CASSLDPTGGTEAFF	TGTGCCAGCAGCTTAGATCCGACAGGGGGGACTGAAGCTTTCTTT
TRBV7-2	.	TRBD1	TRBJ1-2	CASSSPTTGISGYTF	TGTGCCAGCAGCTCACCGACGACAGGGATAAGCGGCTACACCTTC
TRBV7-2	.	.	TRBJ2-1	CASSLVMSSYNEQFF	TGTGCCAGCAGCTTAGTTATGAGCTCCTACAATGAGCAGTTCTTC
TRBV3-1/TRBV3-2	.	.	TRBJ1-2	CASSQVVLQPYGYTF	TGTGCCAGCAGCCAAGTCGTTTTACAGCCCTATGGCTACACCTTC
TRBV15	.	TRBD2	TRBJ2-3	CATSRYIAGATDTQYF	TGTGCCACCAGTAGATACATAGCGGGAGCCACAGATACGCAGTATTTT
TRBV7-8	.	.	TRBJ2-7	CASSLATVNYEQYF	TGTGCCAGCAGCTTAGCTACGGTTAACTACGAGCAGTACTTC
TRBV7-2	.	TRBD1	TRBJ1-2	CASSTRTGEEDGYTF	TGTGCCAGCAGCACTCGGACAGGGGAGGAGGATGGCTACACCTTC
TRBV19	.	TRBD2	TRBJ2-3	CASSIGGGFTDTQYF	TGTGCCAGTAGTATCGGGGGGGGCTTTACAGATACGCAGTATTTT
TRBV13	.	.	TRBJ2-3	CASSLWGADTQYF	TGTGCCAGCAGCTTATGGGGAGCAGATACGCAGTATTTT
TRBV5-1	.	TRBD1	TRBJ1-2	CASSPGQGRFYGYTF	TGCGCCAGCAGCCCGGGACAGGGGAGGTTCTATGGCTACACCTTC
TRBV27	.	.	TRBJ2-1	CASSLGLGYNEQFF	TGTGCCAGCAGTTTGGGCCTGGGTTACAATGAGCAGTTCTTC
TRBV9	.	TRBD2	TRBJ2-2	CASSAAGGYTGELFF	TGTGCCAGCAGCGCAGCGGGAGGGTACACCGGGGAGCTGTTTTTT
TRBV7-9	.	TRBD2	TRBJ2-2	CASSFQGSGAGELFF	TGTGCCAGCAGCTTTCAGGGTAGCGGGGCCGGGGAGCTGTTTTTT
TRBV6-2/TRBV6-3	.	.	TRBJ1-2	CASSYKVSDYNYGYTF	TGTGCCAGCAGTTACAAAGTGTCAGACTATAACTATGGCTACACCTTC
TRBV6-4	many	.	TRBJ1-4	CASSDKRERRRNEKLFF	TGTGCCAGCAGTGACAAGAGGGAGAGGCGCCGTAATGAAAAACTGTTTTTT
TRBV3-1/TRBV3-2	.	.	TRBJ2-5	CASSQIEGRETQYF	TGTGCCAGCAGCCAAATAGAGGGTCGGGAGACCCAGTACTTC
TRBV12-3/TRBV12-4	.	.	TRBJ2-3	CASSLVGTDTQYF	TGTGCCAGCAGTTTAGTCGGGACAGATACGCAGTATTTT
TRBV5-1	few	.	TRBJ2-2	CASSPKGGTGELFF	TGCGCCAGCAGCCCTAAGGGGGGGACCGGGGAGCTGTTTTTT
TRBV6-5	.	.	TRBJ2-3	CASTKPGADTQYF	TGTGCCAGCACCAAGCCGGGGGCAGATACGCAGTATTTT
TRBV9	.	.	TRBJ2-2	CASSGLQGGTGELFF	TGTGCCAGCAGCGGCCTACAGGGCGGAACCGGGGAGCTGTTTTTT